The present T cell receptor (beta chain) was sequenced within a study of regulatory T cells in long-lasting Graves disease. Sequencing libraries for TCR beta were prepared with iRepertoire HTBI primers and Arm-PCR of CDR3 regions. TCRdb redid the calling of the multiplex PCR reads with MiXCR, one entry per CDR3 protein. The table records about 440,000 distinct CDR3 sequences, approximately 16% of them present only once. This clonotype has more than one count but fewer than ten. With V trimmed by 0 bases and J by 9 bases, 9 bases remained unmatched. Germline V CDR1 and CDR2: MNHEY, SVGEGT. The length of the CDR3 is 16 residues. The time point is: newly diagnosed GD, antithyroid drugs for less than 3 months. Extracted PBMC RNA gave rise to the TCR library. As a group, patients came from one endocrinology department in Xi'an, China. This sample also belongs to another study, concerning T cells in Graves' hyperthyroidism and ophthalmopathy. That paper states: No progression to ophthalmopathy during 18 months of follow-up defined stable disease. The TCR CDR3 first-round RT-PCR relied on the HTBI primer set. Among clonotypes expanded in thyroid above 0.001, most were also found in blood.

The receptor's source is a woman aged 18-29 years with Graves disease. The sample here was peripheral blood mononuclear cells (PBMCs), taken at new diagnosis, from a patient treated with antithyroid drugs. This chain links TRBV6-2 or TRBV6-3 with TRBJ2-1; TRBD2 agrees at 9 bases. The CDR3: CASSYSRGRAAGEQFF. In DNA, the CDR3 is TGTGCCAGCAGTTACTCTCGCGGGAGGGCGGCTGGTGAGCAGTTCTTC.